Listed below are T cell receptor beta chains from one sample, sequenced in a study of T-cell reconstitution after alpha-beta-depleted transplantation in children. One entry per CDR3 protein, called by TCRdb with MiXCR from the PCR reads. The sample lists a few hundred thousand distinct CDR3 sequences, around two fifths occurring once. The specimen comprised PBMCs, sampled before TCRalphabeta/CD19-depleted stem cell transplant. These receptors all come from a girl aged 2-10 years with aplastic anemia, due to receive a stem cell transplant. CDR3s include the opening cysteine and the closing phenylalanine or tryptophan. A D gene is named only where the DNA matches it firmly. Some rows have no size entry. The others give once, few or many, or a class for an expanded clone.

few | TRBJ2-3 | 16 | TRBD2 | TRBV9 | CASSVPLAGSTDTQYF | TGTGCCAGCAGCGTTCCACTAGCGGGGAGCACAGATACGCAGTATTTT
. | TRBJ2-5 | 15 | . | TRBV20-1 | CSARDVERLRETQYF | TGCAGTGCTAGAGATGTGGAGCGCCTTCGAGAGACCCAGTACTTC
few | TRBJ2-6 | 17 | TRBD2 | TRBV12-3/TRBV12-4 | CASSFSSGYSGANVLTF | TGTGCCAGCAGTTTCTCTAGCGGTTACTCTGGGGCCAACGTCCTGACTTTC
few | TRBJ2-7 | 14 | TRBD2 | TRBV6-2/TRBV6-3 | CASRGTSGAYEQYF | TGTGCCAGCCGCGGGACTAGCGGGGCCTACGAGCAGTACTTC
. | TRBJ2-1 | 19 | . | TRBV27 | CASSSSGAYSFASYNEQFF | TGTGCCAGCAGTTCCTCGGGGGCATACTCCTTCGCGTCCTACAATGAGCAGTTCTTC
. | TRBJ1-1 | 13 | . | TRBV6-5 | CASNLIGGTEAFF | TGTGCCAGCAACCTTATCGGGGGCACTGAAGCTTTCTTT
. | TRBJ1-1 | 12 | . | TRBV29-1 | CSALGGDTEAFF | TGCAGCGCCCTAGGGGGGGACACTGAAGCTTTCTTT
many | TRBJ2-7 | 10 | . | TRBV20-1 | CSAPKDEQYF | TGCAGTGCCCCCAAGGACGAGCAGTACTTC
few | TRBJ2-5 | 17 | TRBD2 | TRBV6-5 | CASSYRGGLAGGETQYF | TGTGCCAGCAGTTACCGCGGGGGACTAGCGGGAGGGGAGACCCAGTACTTC
few | TRBJ2-7 | 20 | TRBD1 | TRBV15 | CATSRAHRAGGSSSSYEQYF | TGTGCCACCAGCAGAGCCCATAGGGCAGGGGGCTCCTCTAGCTCCTACGAGCAGTACTTC
few | TRBJ2-1 | 15 | . | TRBV6-1 | CASSPGTFGGNEQFF | TGTGCCAGCAGCCCCGGAACCTTCGGGGGCAATGAGCAGTTCTTC